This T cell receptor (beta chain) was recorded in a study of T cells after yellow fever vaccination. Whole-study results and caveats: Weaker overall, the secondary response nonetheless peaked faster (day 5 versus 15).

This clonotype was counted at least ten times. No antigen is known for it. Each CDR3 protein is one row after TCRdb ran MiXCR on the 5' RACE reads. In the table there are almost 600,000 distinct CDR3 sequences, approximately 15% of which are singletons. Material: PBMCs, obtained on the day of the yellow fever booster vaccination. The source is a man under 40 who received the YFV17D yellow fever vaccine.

CDR3 nucleotides: TGTGCCAGCAGCTTCAGCGGGAGCCCTTCGGATGAGCAGTTCTTC. Its translation: CASSFSGSPSDEQFF. This rearrangement joins TRBV21-1 to TRBJ2-1. TRBV21-1 is deemed a pseudogene. The CDR3 consists of 15 residues.